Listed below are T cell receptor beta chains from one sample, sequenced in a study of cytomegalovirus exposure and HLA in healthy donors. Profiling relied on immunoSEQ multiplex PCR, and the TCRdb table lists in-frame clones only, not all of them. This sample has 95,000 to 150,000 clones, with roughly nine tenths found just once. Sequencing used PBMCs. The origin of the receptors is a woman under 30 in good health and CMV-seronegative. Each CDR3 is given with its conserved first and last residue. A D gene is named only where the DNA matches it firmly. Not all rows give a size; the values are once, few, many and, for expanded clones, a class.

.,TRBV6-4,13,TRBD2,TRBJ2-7,TGTGCCAGCAGTGAGCGGGAGAACTACGAGCAGTACTTC,CASSERENYEQYF
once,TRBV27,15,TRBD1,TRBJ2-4,TGTGCCAGCAGTCGGGACAGGGCTTCGGGGAACATTCAGTACTTC,CASSRDRASGNIQYF
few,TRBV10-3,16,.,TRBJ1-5,TGTGCCATCAGTGAGTCGAGGGGGGGGAGCAATCAGCCCCAGCATTTT,CAISESRGGSNQPQHF
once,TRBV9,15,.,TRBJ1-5,TGTGCCAGCAACCGGATGGGTCAAGTCGGGCAGCCCCAGCATTTT,CASNRMGQVGQPQHF
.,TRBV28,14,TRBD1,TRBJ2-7,TGTGCCAGCAGTTTAAGGGGACAGGCCTACGAGCAGTACTTC,CASSLRGQAYEQYF
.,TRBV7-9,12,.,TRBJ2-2,TGTGCCAGCAGCTTAGGCGTCGGGGAGCTGTTTTTT,CASSLGVGELFF
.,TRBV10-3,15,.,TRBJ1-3,TGTGCCATCAGTGAAGACAGAGCCCCTGGAAACACCATATATTTT,CAISEDRAPGNTIYF
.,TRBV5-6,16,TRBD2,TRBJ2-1,TGTGCCAGCAGCCTCGGACTAGCGGGAGGGCCTCAGGAGCAGTTCTTC,CASSLGLAGGPQEQFF
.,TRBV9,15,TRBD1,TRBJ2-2,TGTGCCAGCAGCGTGGGGACAGGGTCGTCCGGGGAGCTGTTTTTT,CASSVGTGSSGELFF
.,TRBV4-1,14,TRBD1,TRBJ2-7,TGCGCCAGCTCGCCCGGGACAGGGTCCTACGAGCAGTACTTC,CASSPGTGSYEQYF
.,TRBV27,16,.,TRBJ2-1,TGTGCCAGCAGCCCCCTCGGTCCCGGGCGGGTAGGTGAGCAGTTCTTC,CASSPLGPGRVGEQFF
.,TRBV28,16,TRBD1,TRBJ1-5,TGTGCCAGCAGTGGGACAGATCCTCATAGCAATCAGCCCCAGCATTTT,CASSGTDPHSNQPQHF
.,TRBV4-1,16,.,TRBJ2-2,TGCGCCACCTCTAGCCTGACAGGAGCTAACACCGGGGAGCTGTTTTTT,CATSSLTGANTGELFF
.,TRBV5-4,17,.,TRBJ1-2,TGTGCCAGCAGCTTAAGGGCCCCCACAACGGGAGACTATGGCTACACCTTC,CASSLRAPTTGDYGYTF
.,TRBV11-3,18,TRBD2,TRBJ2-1,TGTGCCAGCAGCTTAGATGAAATACTCGGCGGGAGGGCTAATGAGCAGTTCTTC,CASSLDEILGGRANEQFF
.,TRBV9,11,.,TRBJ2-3,TGTGCCAGCAGAGGCGGTGATACGCAGTATTTT,CASRGGDTQYF
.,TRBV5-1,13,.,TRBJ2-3,TGCGCCAGCAGCTTGTCTGGCCGCAGTACGCAGTATTTT,CASSLSGRSTQYF
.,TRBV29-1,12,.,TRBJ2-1,TGCAGCGTAGAACGCATAGCCAATGAGCAGTTCTTC,CSVERIANEQFF
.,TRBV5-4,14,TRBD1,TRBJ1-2,TGTGCCAGCAGCTTGACAGGGGGCGCGGGGGGCTACACCTTC,CASSLTGGAGGYTF
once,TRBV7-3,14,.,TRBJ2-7,TGTGCCAGCAGCTTAGGCCCGGGAACCTACGAGCAGTACTTC,CASSLGPGTYEQYF
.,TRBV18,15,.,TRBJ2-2,TGTGCCAGCTCACCACAGGGGGCGAACACCGGGGAGCTGTTTTTT,CASSPQGANTGELFF
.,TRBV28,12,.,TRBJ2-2,TGTGCCAGCAGAGTTCTCGGCGGGGAGCTGTTTTTT,CASRVLGGELFF
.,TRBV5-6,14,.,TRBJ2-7,TGTGCCAGCAGGGACATATCAGACAGCTACGAGCAGTACTTC,CASRDISDSYEQYF
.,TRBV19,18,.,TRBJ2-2,TGTGCCAGTAGTATGGGGGGATACGGCCCAAAGAGCACCGGGGAGCTGTTTTTT,CASSMGGYGPKSTGELFF
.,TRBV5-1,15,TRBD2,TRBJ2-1,TGCGCCAGCAGCGGCACTAGCGGGAGTACAAATGAGCAGTTCTTC,CASSGTSGSTNEQFF
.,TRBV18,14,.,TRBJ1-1,TGTGCCAGCTCGCAATTAACAGGAATCACTGAAGCTTTCTTT,CASSQLTGITEAFF
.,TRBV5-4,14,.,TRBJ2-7,TGTGCCACCAACAGCGTTGGACAGCCCTACGAGCAGTACTTC,CATNSVGQPYEQYF
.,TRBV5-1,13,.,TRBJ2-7,TGCGCCAGCAGCTTAGGAGGGACCTACGAGCAGTACTTC,CASSLGGTYEQYF
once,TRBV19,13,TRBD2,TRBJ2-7,TGTGCCACCAGCGGGGGGAGAGGCTACGAGCAGTACTTC,CATSGGRGYEQYF